The text below deals with one T cell receptor (beta chain). No antigen is known for it. This record belongs to a study of cytomegalovirus exposure and HLA in healthy donors. Background on the study: A data release that came early held 75 million to 85 million unique TCRs from HLA-typed donors.

The CDR3 sequence is 15 residues long. V was trimmed by 1 base and J by 0 bases, leaving 8 bases between them. CDR1 and CDR2 (germline): SGHDT, YYEEEE. Findings and limits, study-wide: Using the classifier, cytomegalovirus status was reportedly diagnosed with high specificity and sensitivity. Immune exposure data for these donors was limited to CMV serostatus. A later analysis showed HLA-associated TCR beta chains outstripping equally common others in clonal expansion.

The PCR used 60 Vbeta and 13 Jbeta primers. The method was immunoSEQ multiplex PCR; TCRdb's version includes in-frame clones alone and lacks a portion of them. The sample lists under 250,000 clones, 78% occurring once. The specimen sequenced was PBMCs. The receptor was isolated from a boy aged 5-17 years in good health and CMV-seronegative. This chain uses TRBV5-6 with TRBJ1-5; D remains ambiguous. CDR3 region: CASSLNGVSNQPQHF. The CDR3 DNA follows: TGTGCCAGCAGCTTGAACGGGGTTAGCAATCAGCCCCAGCATTTT.